A selection of T cell receptor beta chains follows, all from one sample in a study of control samples from healthy donors and cancer patients. The assay was immunoSEQ multiplex PCR, and TCRdb's table has in-frame clones only and misses some. The table lists 150,000 to 200,000 clones, about 91% of them singletons, with around 2% in the top ten. The source material was blood. These receptor sequences come from a woman in her thirties or forties in good health. CDR3s include the opening cysteine and the closing phenylalanine or tryptophan. The order of the fields is CDR3 protein, CDR3 DNA, D gene, clone size, J gene, V gene. The D gene is left open where the match is weak. Size tells how often a clone was seen (once, few, many) or the class of an expanded clone, and some rows leave it out.

CAIKLGTDNSPLHF	TGTGCCATTAAATTAGGGACAGATAATTCACCCCTCCACTTT	TRBD1	.	TRBJ1-6	TRBV2
CASSLSPKKSQGAYFRSYNEQFF	TGTGCCAGCAGTTTATCCCCCAAAAAGTCACAGGGTGCGTATTTTAGGTCCTACAATGAGCAGTTCTTC	.	.	TRBJ2-1	TRBV27
CASSYDPIEKLFF	TGTGCCAGCAGTTATGATCCTATAGAAAAACTGTTTTTT	.	few	TRBJ1-4	TRBV6-5
CASSRGAGEKLFF	TGCGCCAGCAGCCGGGGAGCAGGGGAAAAACTGTTTTTT	.	.	TRBJ1-4	TRBV5-1
CASADRAEFGYEQYF	TGTGCCAGCGCGGACAGGGCTGAGTTTGGGTACGAGCAGTACTTC	TRBD1	.	TRBJ2-7	TRBV11-2
CASNQRGAQETQYF	TGTGCCAGCAACCAGAGGGGGGCTCAAGAGACCCAGTACTTC	.	.	TRBJ2-5	TRBV6-5
CASTLGTSGYNEQFF	TGCGCCAGCACTCTGGGGACTAGCGGCTACAATGAGCAGTTCTTC	TRBD2	.	TRBJ2-1	TRBV5-1
CASSQDARGASTDTQYF	TGCGCCAGCAGCCAAGATGCCCGGGGCGCTAGCACAGATACGCAGTATTTT	.	.	TRBJ2-3	TRBV4-1
CASSGPNSPLHF	TGTGCCAGCAGTGGACCTAATTCACCCCTCCACTTT	.	once	TRBJ1-6	TRBV6-2/TRBV6-3
CASSFRGREYSYEQYF	TGTGCCAGCAGCTTTCGAGGGAGGGAATACTCCTACGAGCAGTACTTC	TRBD2	.	TRBJ2-7	TRBV5-5
CASSQEGSGGYNEQFF	TGTGCCAGCAGCCAAGAGGGGAGCGGGGGTTACAATGAGCAGTTCTTC	TRBD2	.	TRBJ2-1	TRBV4-2
CASSEAGRQTYEQYF	TGTGCCAGCAGTGAAGCGGGGCGCCAAACCTACGAGCAGTACTTC	.	once	TRBJ2-7	TRBV2
CASSVDGTGKGNTIYF	TGTGCCAGCAGCGTAGACGGGACAGGGAAGGGAAACACCATATATTTT	TRBD1	.	TRBJ1-3	TRBV9
CASSRLGNEQFF	TGTGCCAGCAGCCGCCTAGGTAATGAGCAGTTCTTC	.	.	TRBJ2-1	TRBV11-3
CASIALLANTGELFF	TGTGCCAGCATAGCGTTACTCGCGAACACCGGGGAGCTGTTTTTT	.	once	TRBJ2-2	TRBV6-5
CASSYGRNTEAFF	TGTGCCAGCAGTTACGGTCGGAACACTGAAGCTTTCTTT	.	.	TRBJ1-1	TRBV6-5
CASSLSQELRGYTF	TGTGCCAGCAGCTTAAGTCAGGAACTGAGAGGCTACACCTTC	.	.	TRBJ1-2	TRBV7-9
CASSKGLAGFSTDTQYF	TGCGCCAGCAGCAAAGGACTAGCGGGGTTTAGCACAGATACGCAGTATTTT	TRBD2	once	TRBJ2-3	TRBV5-1
CASSLGHSNQPQHF	TGCGCCAGCAGCTTGGGACACTCCAATCAGCCCCAGCATTTT	.	.	TRBJ1-5	TRBV5-1
CASSGQAPKQTDTQYF	TGTGCCAGCAGTGGACAGGCGCCTAAGCAGACAGATACGCAGTATTTT	.	.	TRBJ2-3	TRBV6-1
CASSHRHSDEQYF	TGTGCCAGCAGCCATAGACACTCCGACGAGCAGTACTTC	.	.	TRBJ2-7	TRBV3-1/TRBV3-2
CTSSLFLGGRKNEKLFF	TGCACCAGCAGCCTTTTCCTAGGGGGGCGTAAGAATGAAAAACTGTTTTTT	.	.	TRBJ1-4	TRBV1
CASGLGPPSYNEQFF	TGTGCTAGTGGCCTGGGACCCCCCTCCTACAATGAGCAGTTCTTC	.	few	TRBJ2-1	TRBV12-5
CASSQGGGMNTGELFF	TGCGCCAGCAGCCAAGGGGGCGGGATGAACACCGGGGAGCTGTTTTTT	.	once	TRBJ2-2	TRBV4-1
CASSQALDRDTQYF	TGTGCCAGCAGCCAAGCCCTGGACCGAGATACGCAGTATTTT	.	.	TRBJ2-3	TRBV3-1/TRBV3-2
CASSLDGPDYTQYF	TGTGCCAGCAGCTTGGACGGACCAGATTATACGCAGTATTTT	.	.	TRBJ2-3	TRBV5-5
CASSLYAGVSTDTQYF	TGTGCCAGCAGCTTGTACGCGGGGGTAAGCACAGATACGCAGTATTTT	TRBD2	.	TRBJ2-3	TRBV5-6
CASSYNKLEFF	TGTGCCAGCAGTTACAATAAATTAGAGTTCTTC	.	.	TRBJ2-1	TRBV6-2/TRBV6-3
CASKYQETQYF	TGTGCCAGCAAATACCAAGAGACCCAGTACTTC	.	.	TRBJ2-5	TRBV2
CASSPGPRTGTGDNQPQHF	TGTGCCAGCAGCCCGGGGCCTCGTACCGGGACAGGGGACAATCAGCCCCAGCATTTT	TRBD1	once	TRBJ1-5	TRBV5-6
CASSSRYSNQPQHF	TGTGCCAGCAGTAGTAGATATAGCAATCAGCCCCAGCATTTT	.	once	TRBJ1-5	TRBV5-6
CASSRERLKYNEQFF	TGTGCCAGCAGTCGGGAAAGACTGAAGTACAATGAGCAGTTCTTC	.	.	TRBJ2-1	TRBV6-5
CASSHSGQAFGPQHF	TGCGCCAGCAGCCACTCGGGACAGGCCTTTGGGCCCCAGCATTTT	TRBD1	.	TRBJ1-5	TRBV4-1
CASSQDGTAQAFF	TGTGCCAGCAGCCAAGATGGGACAGCCCAAGCTTTCTTT	TRBD1	.	TRBJ1-1	TRBV14
CASSLSGGRSLEQYF	TGTGCCAGCAGTTTATCGGGAGGCAGATCCCTGGAGCAGTACTTC	.	.	TRBJ2-7	TRBV27
CASISAGDSYNEQFF	TGTGCCAGCATCTCAGCGGGGGACTCCTACAATGAGCAGTTCTTC	TRBD2	.	TRBJ2-1	TRBV2
CASSYAAQGAGETQYF	TGTGCCAGCAGTTACGCGGCACAGGGGGCGGGGGAGACCCAGTACTTC	TRBD1	.	TRBJ2-5	TRBV6-5
CASSPLLTEAETQYF	TGTGCCAGCTCACCGCTACTGACAGAGGCGGAGACCCAGTACTTC	.	.	TRBJ2-5	TRBV18
CASSPSGRTPNEQYF	TGTGCCAGCTCACCATCGGGACGTACCCCCAACGAGCAGTACTTC	.	.	TRBJ2-7	TRBV18
CASSQGEGREKLFF	TGTGCCAGCAGCCAAGGGGAGGGGCGAGAAAAACTGTTTTTT	.	.	TRBJ1-4	TRBV4-2
CASSAAKFKITSGGSQETQYF	TGTGCCAGCAGCGCCGCGAAATTCAAGATAACTAGCGGGGGTTCCCAAGAGACCCAGTACTTC	TRBD2	.	TRBJ2-5	TRBV6-6
CASSVAGTYSGNTIYF	TGTGCCAGCAGCGTCGCGGGGACATACTCTGGAAACACCATATATTTT	.	.	TRBJ1-3	TRBV5-5
CASGRGGYGYTF	TGTGCCTCTGGCAGAGGTGGCTATGGCTACACCTTC	.	.	TRBJ1-2	TRBV28
CASSLEGRQETQYF	TGTGCCAGCAGCTTAGAGGGCAGGCAAGAGACCCAGTACTTC	.	.	TRBJ2-5	TRBV13
CASSPPSSYEQYF	TGTGCCAGCTCACCTCCTTCCTCCTACGAGCAGTACTTC	.	.	TRBJ2-7	TRBV18